The clone carrying this T cell receptor beta chain was counted a single time. Per germline, CDR1 SNHLY and CDR2 FYNNEI. The CDR3 contains 13 residues. V was pared by 4 bases and J by 7 bases, with 11 bases between. These data belong to a study of control samples from healthy donors and cancer patients. Profiling relied on immunoSEQ multiplex PCR, and the TCRdb table lists in-frame clones only, not all of them. Found here are 130,000 to 150,000 clones, 93% of them singletons; the top ten hold 5.8%. The sequence was collected from a man aged 18 to 29 in good health. The chain employs TRBV2 and TRBJ1-5; D call uncertain. Input material: blood. The CDR3 coding sequence is TGTGCCAGCAGTGGCCAGAGGGAACAGCCCCAGCATTTT. Its protein is CASSGQREQPQHF.